Included here is one T cell receptor (beta chain) sequence, with context. Its antigen remains unknown. CDR1 and CDR2 from the germline V gene are KGHDR and SFDVKD. The trim removed 4 bases at V and 5 bases at J, leaving 6 bases unmatched. The CDR3 sequence is 15 residues long. Only in-frame clones appear in the TCRdb table, and some are missing; sequencing was by immunoSEQ multiplex PCR. The sample records some 180,000 clones, about 87% being singletons. These data are taken from a study of T cell responses to AZD1222 COVID-19 vaccine. Findings and limits, study-wide: Among vaccine-associated CD4 TCRs, coverage spanned spike, with dominance at 160-218 and 743-854. Mostly white British, mostly female donors; authors suggested clonal diversity may be underestimated. Samples come after the peak T cell response, not at day 14.

This rearrangement joins TRBV24-1 to TRBJ2-3; 9 nucleotides match TRBD2. The clonotype was recovered from an adult in good health. This specimen consisted of peripheral blood, obtained on day 0 of AZD1222 vaccination. CDR3 in DNA: TGTGCCACCAGTGAAGGCGGGAGGGCCGAAGATACGCAGTATTTT. Amino acid sequence: CATSEGGRAEDTQYF.